This T cell receptor (beta chain) was sequenced for a study of T cells in Graves' hyperthyroidism and ophthalmopathy (dated by TCRdb to between 2017 and 2020). With regard to the full study: Peripheral blood was sampled at the time of initial diagnosis, prior to any treatment. To identify TCR V-J signatures that set the groups apart, the researchers used a discovery cohort of 100 patients, made up of approximately 43 with Graves' ophthalmopathy and some 56 with stable Graves' hyperthyroidism. Prospective prediction of ophthalmopathy was tested in an independent validation cohort of 18 to 20 hyperthyroidism patients and around 16 patients who later progressed to ophthalmopathy. For training and testing, the roughly 100 patients in the discovery cohort were randomly divided in a 7:3 ratio. In addition, the study compared T-cell repertoires in thyroid tissue and in blood from several Graves' hyperthyroidism patients. After sampling, hyperthyroidism patients received methimazole starting at 30 mg daily, and ophthalmopathy patients received high-dose intravenous methylprednisolone. The paper reports TCR Vbeta CDR3 sequencing of roughly 140 peripheral blood samples: under 45 ophthalmopathy, over 70 hyperthyroidism and around 17 progressor patients.

Broad study findings and their caveats: Most expanded thyroid clonotypes (frequency above 0.001) were also detected in blood, a finding suggesting that blood repertoires may reflect thyroid immune responses. In validation, the model predicted progression to ophthalmopathy with over 65% sensitivity and 72% to 85% specificity, a median of approximately 6.5 months before onset. Sample size was not statistically predetermined, and blinding of investigators to group allocation was not performed. A model built on a 13 V-J signature distinguished ophthalmopathy from stable hyperthyroidism, reaching 85% to 90% sensitivity and around 82% specificity in cross-validation and 80%/75% in testing.

In the germline V gene, CDR1 corresponds to SGHRS and CDR2 to YFSETQ. From the cysteine up to the phenylalanine, the CDR3 has a length of 17 residues. The sequence is cut down to CDR3 DNA, 51 bases in frame from base 1. V loses 0 bases of germline sequence and J loses 2 bases, and the interval between the two ends is 18 bases. The TCR beta CDR3 regions were amplified from the RNA transcripts. The first round of RT-PCR for the TCR CDR3 was performed with the HTBI primer set and the Qiagen OneStep RT-PCR kit. The libraries were constructed in a second round of multiplex PCR and then size-selected and purified. The libraries were sequenced on an Illumina HiSeq2000 using paired-end 100 bp reads. On the study's bioinformatics: SOAPnuke was used to process the raw data, with reads discarded if the reads contained adapters or uncalled bases, had a mean Phred below 15, or lacked an exact constant-primer or identifier match. High-quality paired reads were merged using COPE v1.2.5, and each unique nucleotide sequence was defined as a clonotype. MiTCR v1.1 was used to align the clonotypes against IMGT TRBV, TRBD and TRBJ reference segments. The analysis included only V-J combinations with a frequency above 0.0001, which together covered approximately 99% of the repertoires. A TCS score was defined as the ratio of F50 (clonal expansion) to E x V (chaos), with BLOSUM62-based TCRdist applied between CDR3 peptides within each V-J. Welch's t-statistics and random forest reduced around 520 V-J features to about 12, which were used in a naive Bayes classifier (R e1071). TCRdb's own reprocessing of the public reads used fastp at Q25 and MiXCR and kept productive beta chains. Each entry merges the rows of one CDR3 protein and shows their most common DNA and genes. The V and J calls shown here were made by TCRdb, not taken from the authors' results. Within this sample are 600,000 to 750,000 distinct CDR3 sequences, with roughly a sixth of them counted one time only. Less than 20% of the sample rests with the top ten.

Stable Graves' hyperthyroidism was defined as the absence of progression to ophthalmopathy over 18 months of follow-up. Hyperthyroidism patients were newly diagnosed, with disease duration under 2 months, and aged 18 to 65 years. The study excluded patients with uncontrolled infections, other autoimmune diseases, pregnancy or lactation. Diagnoses relied on clinical symptoms, serum thyroxine and TRAb, thyroid ultrasound and orbital computed tomography. PBMCs were separated from about 10 ml of fresh peripheral blood using Ficoll-Paque density gradient centrifugation. Trizol reagent was used to extract total RNA, and RNA quality was then checked on an Agilent 2100 Bioanalyzer. In the case of this clonotype: The antigen it binds to is not known. Per-nucleotide qualities are absent, and no much larger clonotype sits a single base away.

The chain links TRBV5-1 with TRBJ2-7, with TRBD2 perhaps the D gene, on 6 matching bases. Sequenced: blood. This sequence originates from a man aged 50-59 years with Graves' hyperthyroidism. The DNA sequence follows: TGCGCCAGCAGCTTGGCCAGCGGGCTAGCGAATACCTACGAGCAGTACTTC. It translates to CASSLASGLANTYEQYF.